This is a list of T cell receptor beta chains from one sample in a study of control samples from healthy donors and cancer patients. The protocol was immunoSEQ multiplex PCR, while the TCRdb copy is restricted to in-frame clones and leaves out a portion. The table lists 70,000 to 95,000 clones, under 95% of them singletons. Sequencing was performed on PBMCs. The receptors were sampled from a woman between 35 and 50 years old with lung cancer. CDR3s leave out the opening cysteine and the closing phenylalanine or tryptophan.

cdr3_aa v_call
ASRLSAGGSTDTQY TRBV7-9
ASSPGDRGPYNSPLH TRBV5-5
ASGRPSSGNTIY TRBV12-5
ASSLGQRDTQY TRBV5-1
ASKETTVDEQY TRBV2
ASSLPGGGNYGYT TRBV5-1
ASSQTVGNTIY TRBV3-1/TRBV3-2
ASSSGGSPRGYT TRBV6-2/TRBV6-3
ASSYGGGTQKPQH TRBV6-2/TRBV6-3
ASSPYHPGTGDLLAKNIQY TRBV18
ASSLAGPYEQY TRBV27
ASSLTGSNEQF TRBV5-4
ASSFGGATQETQY TRBV27
ASSLDQGVYEQY TRBV5-4
ASSSIRQAEGTGELF TRBV19
ASSQAAGGGGSPLH TRBV4-1
ASWDLGTGGYEQY TRBV2
ASRTGVHYEQY TRBV6-5
ASNALSLDNYGYT TRBV6-7
ASSLDQETQY TRBV5-1
ASTAGPSSYEQY TRBV6-5
ASSYWGDSGNTIY TRBV6-6
ASSLGISMNTEAF TRBV5-6
ASSESVQGPTQY TRBV25-1
ASTGQGSKGYEQY TRBV10-2
AWSARNGDTEAF TRBV30
ASSISPYNTEAF TRBV19
ASSRTVSEKLF TRBV18
ASSPPGQMNTEAF TRBV11-3
ASGLGGGEAF TRBV19
ASSQGPGTQETQY TRBV4-1
ASSQEVRRGSNNEQF TRBV3-1/TRBV3-2
ASSFPRTDTNEQF TRBV7-9
ASSYYTGAYGYT TRBV6-5
ATSDSPGHLYGYT TRBV24-1
ASSTDQEQF TRBV13
ASSPRAAGLVYEQY TRBV28
ASGSTATTNEKLF TRBV23-1
ATKLSSGANVLT TRBV6-5
ASSWGQELERPQH TRBV28
ASSRTGNDYSPLH TRBV5-5
ASSLRGIGANEKLF TRBV3-1/TRBV3-2
ASSEGSGGYT TRBV2
ASNWGGNEKLF TRBV28
AISAGQGGTGELF TRBV10-3
ASSFVGDYEQY TRBV27
ASARDNSYEQY TRBV6-5
ASSQEGRDQETQY TRBV4-1